A selection of T cell receptor beta chains follows, all from one sample in a study of molecular identifiers for immune sequencing clone quantification. Via MiXCR, TCRdb re-called the PCR reads, giving one row per CDR3 protein. This table holds about 510,000 distinct CDR3 sequences, roughly 26% found once. The sequencing input was naive CD8+ T cells from blood, with Jurkat cell RNA spiked in. These receptors all come from a human donor in good health. Some libraries in this study had Jurkat cell RNA spiked in. CDR3s include the opening cysteine and the closing phenylalanine or tryptophan. D genes are given only for firm matches. Clone size is stated in some rows and not others, as once, few, many or a class when expanded.

V gene,J gene,clone size,CDR3 length,D gene,CDR3 protein,CDR3 DNA
TRBV14,TRBJ2-4,few,17,TRBD2,CASSRPWTSGIVDIQYF,TGTGCCAGCAGCCGGCCCTGGACTAGCGGGATTGTAGACATTCAGTACTTC
TRBV5-8,TRBJ2-3,few,15,TRBD2,CASSSGLTYTDTQYF,TGTGCCAGCAGCTCGGGACTAACTTACACAGATACGCAGTATTTT
TRBV30,TRBJ2-5,.,16,TRBD2,CAWSGLAGIYQETQYF,TGTGCCTGGAGTGGACTAGCGGGGATATACCAAGAGACCCAGTACTTC
TRBV19,TRBJ1-1,.,14,.,CASSIQGRNTEAFF,TGTGCCAGTAGTATCCAGGGGAGGAACACTGAAGCTTTCTTT
TRBV9,TRBJ2-7,few,16,.,CASSDGPGPSSYEQYF,TGTGCCAGCAGCGACGGGCCGGGACCGAGTTCCTACGAGCAGTACTTC
TRBV4-1,TRBJ2-7,.,16,TRBD1,CASSQDLRTGFAQQYF,TGCGCCAGCAGCCAAGATCTAAGGACAGGGTTCGCTCAGCAGTACTTC
TRBV6-5,TRBJ2-1,.,12,.,CASGLSGNEQFF,TGTGCCAGCGGTCTGTCGGGGAATGAGCAGTTCTTC
TRBV9,TRBJ2-3,few,13,.,CASSVAAGDTQYF,TGTGCCAGCAGCGTAGCTGCGGGCGATACGCAGTATTTT
TRBV14,TRBJ1-1,many,14,.,CASSHHPTNTEAFF,TGTGCCAGCAGCCACCACCCGACAAACACTGAAGCTTTCTTT
TRBV27,TRBJ2-1,few,16,.,CASSLLGKSSYNEQFF,TGTGCCAGCAGTTTATTGGGAAAGAGCTCCTACAATGAGCAGTTCTTC
TRBV10-3,TRBJ2-7,many,12,.,CAISSSSYEQYF,TGTGCCATCAGTTCTTCGTCTTACGAGCAGTACTTC